This T cell receptor (beta chain) was identified during a study of CD8+ T cells in alopecia areata. As for this clone: Its antigen is still unknown.

Trimming removed 3 bases from V and 0 bases from J; junction bases left unmatched: 6. This CDR3 has 16 residues. Germline V gives CDR1 SGDLS, CDR2 YYNGEE. Separation by sorting yielded CD4+ and CD8+ T cells from PBMCs. Whole-study results and caveats: Scalp sequencing also captures normal skin's resident alphabeta T cells. Elevated clonality characterized lesional scalp relative to normal scalp, particularly in alopecia totalis/universalis.

Sequencing templates came from extracted RNA that was reverse transcribed into cDNA. Using immunoSEQ multiplex PCR, the repertoire was profiled, and TCRdb retains in-frame clones only, with some absent. The sample holds about 110,000 clones, about 50% seen once. Sample: NKG2D-low CD8+ T cells sorted from blood. The rearrangement joins TRBV9 to TRBJ1-3, with TRBD1 identical over 7 bases. The TCR originated in a human donor with alopecia areata. CDR3 region: CASSATGTDSGNTIYF. CDR3 in DNA: TGTGCCAGCAGCGCCACAGGGACAGACTCTGGAAACACCATATATTTT.